Listed below are T cell receptor beta chains from one sample, sequenced in a study of blood T cells in healthy people across ages. Using its own MiXCR run on the 5' RACE reads, TCRdb lists one record per CDR3 protein. The data show roughly 1.5 million distinct CDR3 sequences, about 45% seen once. The specimen was blood. The receptors here all came from a woman between 18 and 29 years old in good health. The CDR3 runs from the conserved cysteine through the conserved F or W. A D gene is named only where the DNA matches it firmly. Expanded clones are given a class, and other clones once, few, many or no size at all.

TRBJ2-1 - TRBV9 - CASSALPGGGTPSLNEQFF TGTGCCAGCAGCGCCCTTCCGGGGGGCGGGACACCGAGTCTCAATGAGCAGTTCTTC
TRBJ1-4 TRBD1 TRBV29-1 - CSARTGGAEKLFF TGCAGCGCCAGGACAGGGGGCGCGGAAAAACTGTTTTTT
TRBJ2-7 - TRBV28 - CASSPAARYYEQYF TGTGCCAGCAGTCCGGCCGCGAGGTACTACGAGCAGTACTTC
TRBJ2-5 - TRBV9 - CASSVETRSWNEQYF TGTGCCAGCAGCGTAGAGACTAGATCGTGGAATGAGCAGTACTTC
TRBJ1-2 TRBD1 TRBV24-1 - CATSLQGDGYTF TGTGCCACCTCACTACAGGGGGACGGCTACACCTTC
TRBJ2-7 - TRBV28 few CASNQRGAGSYEQYF TGTGCCAGCAATCAGAGGGGGGCAGGGTCCTACGAGCAGTACTTC
TRBJ2-1 TRBD2 TRBV2 - CAGAGTRGWWYNEQFF TGTGCCGGCGCCGGGACTAGAGGGTGGTGGTACAATGAGCAGTTCTTC
TRBJ2-5 TRBD2 TRBV27 - CASSLFSGSQETQYF TGTGCCAGCAGTTTATTTAGCGGGTCACAAGAGACCCAGTACTTC
TRBJ2-3 - TRBV7-2 few CASSSRVGVRPDTQYF TGTGCCAGCAGCTCTAGGGTTGGGGTCCGGCCGGATACGCAGTATTTT
TRBJ1-6 - TRBV12-3/TRBV12-4 - CASSLNQGGNSPLHF TGTGCCAGCAGTTTAAACCAGGGCGGTAATTCACCCCTCCACTTT
TRBJ2-3 - TRBV4-1 few CASSQGRPNSRRGTDTQYF TGCGCCAGCAGCCAAGGGCGGCCCAACTCAAGGAGGGGCACAGATACGCAGTATTTT
TRBJ2-3 - TRBV6-2/TRBV6-3 - CASSYSIRADTQYF TGTGCCAGCAGTTACAGCATCCGAGCAGATACGCAGTATTTT
TRBJ1-1 - TRBV25-1 - CASRARVKTRNTEAFF TGTGCCAGCAGGGCAAGGGTAAAGACGAGGAACACTGAAGCTTTCTTT
TRBJ2-1 - TRBV6-5 few CASSPTPVSKQFF TGTGCCAGCAGTCCCACGCCAGTTAGCAAGCAGTTCTTC
TRBJ1-2 - TRBV3-1 - CASSQVDTLGYGYTF TGTGCCAGCAGCCAAGTTGATACCCTGGGATATGGCTACACCTTC